What follows are 18 T cell receptor beta chains derived from one specimen sequenced in a study of patients and donors after allogeneic stem cell transplantation. TCRdb re-called the RT-PCR reads through MiXCR, storing one row per CDR3 protein. The table has about 200,000 distinct CDR3 sequences, roughly 40% seen once. The sequenced sample consisted of blood, either unsorted or a sorted T cell fraction (not recorded which). These receptors were obtained from a human donor who was either an allogeneic HSCT recipient or a stem cell or donor lymphocyte infusion donor (not recorded which). It is not recorded whose cells these are; they may come from a transplant donor.

The chain is built from TRBV7-9 and TRBJ1-1; D uncertain. The germline gives CDR1 SEHNR, CDR2 FQNEAQ (reference sequence). The CDR3 totals 16 residues. Trimming left V 6 bases short and J 4 bases short, with 21 bases between. CDR3 nucleotides: TGTGCCAGCAGTCCCCGTGCCCAGCTGCCGGGCACTGAAGCTTTCTTT. It yields the protein CASSPRAQLPGTEAFF.

The rearrangement uses TRBV7-2 and TRBJ2-1, with 10 bases fitting TRBD2. Germline values: CDR1 SGHTA, CDR2 FQGNSA. The CDR3 loop spans 15 amino acids. The V and J ends lost 2 bases and 7 bases, in that order; junction bases with no gene match: 5. The DNA for the CDR3 is TGTGCCAGCAGCTTAAGTGGACTAGCGGAAAATGAGCAGTTCTTC. It yields the protein CASSLSGLAENEQFF.

This chain uses TRBV28 with TRBJ2-1, with 12 bases lining up with TRBD2. Germline V gives CDR1 MDHEN, CDR2 SYDVKM. The junction had 9 bases not matched to a gene; V was cut back by 3 bases and J by 9 bases. This CDR3 has 16 residues. Written as DNA, the CDR3 is TGTGCCAGCAGTTTGCTAGGACTAGCGGGGCGAGGTGAGCAGTTCTTC. Translated: CASSLLGLAGRGEQFF. The full variable domain, completed using reference TRBV28 and TRBJ2-1, is DVKVTQSSRYLVKRTGEKVFLECVQDMDHENMFWYRQDPGLGLRLIYFSYDVKMKEKGDIPEGYSVSREKKERFSLILESASTNQTSMYLCASSLLGLAGRGEQFFGPGTRLTVL.

The J gene is TRBJ2-1, the V gene TRBV25-1; D may be TRBD1 or TRBD2 (5 bases each). The CDR3 is 14 amino acids. The V end lost 1 base, the J end lost 7 bases, and 11 bases lay between the germline ends. Germline V CDR1 and CDR2: MGHDK, SYGVNS. The CDR3 DNA follows: TGTGCCAGCAGTGAATGGGACGTTGTGAATGAGCAGTTCTTC. It translates to CASSEWDVVNEQFF.

This clonotype was seen a handful of times. The chain is built from TRBV7-9 and TRBJ2-7; perhaps TRBD1 as D (5 bases). The CDR3 runs 15 residues. Germline CDR1 SEHNR, CDR2 FQNEAQ (reference sequence). Trimming cost V 1 base and J 3 bases, with 13 bases left between them. In DNA, the CDR3 is TGTGCCAGCAGCTTAGGAGGACAAGATCTCTACGAGCAGTACTTC. Amino acids: CASSLGGQDLYEQYF.

V and J are TRBV15 and TRBJ2-3; the D is unclear. This CDR3 comprises 14 residues. The germline V and J ends were trimmed by 1 base and 0 bases, with 5 bases remaining between them. Germline loops: CDR1 LNHNV, CDR2 YYDKDF (reference sequence). CDR3 nucleotides: TGTGCCACCAGCAGAGGAGCCAGCACAGATACGCAGTATTTT. Its protein product is CATSRGASTDTQYF.

The CDR3 spells CASSQDRSGRGNEQFF. CDR3 in DNA: TGCGCCAGCAGCCAAGATCGTTCAGGGAGAGGAAATGAGCAGTTCTTC. This chain uses TRBV4-3 with TRBJ2-1, with D possibly called TRBD1 or TRBD2 (5 bases each). The CDR3 runs to 16 residues. The germline V gene encodes CDR1 LGHNA and CDR2 YSLEER. The V gene lost 0 bases and the J gene lost 7 bases, with 16 bases spanning the gap.

J is TRBJ2-1 and V is TRBV7-9; 14 bases map to TRBD2. With V trimmed by 1 base and J by 2 bases, 4 bases remained unmatched. The CDR3 length is 18 residues. Germline CDR1 SEHNR, CDR2 FQNEAQ (reference sequence). CDR3 region: CASSLEGLAGVTYNEQFF. The DNA of the CDR3 is TGTGCCAGCAGCTTAGAGGGACTAGCGGGAGTGACCTACAATGAGCAGTTCTTC.

This chain connects TRBV5-6 to TRBJ1-1; D is uncertain. Trimming pared 3 bases from V and 6 bases from J, leaving 6 bases between. The CDR3 runs to 11 residues. Per germline, CDR1 SGHDT and CDR2 YYEEEE. CDR3 loop: CASSYGPEAFF. CDR3 in DNA: TGTGCCAGCAGCTATGGGCCTGAAGCTTTCTTT. Full variable domain (remainder filled in from reference TRBV5-6 and TRBJ1-1): DAGVTQSPTHLIKTRGQQVTLRCSPKSGHDTVSWYQQALGQGPQFIFQYYEEEERQRGNFPDRFSGHQFPNYSSELNVNALLLGDSALYLCASSYGPEAFFGQGTRLTVV.

The chain employs TRBV6-6 and TRBJ1-1; TRBD1 agrees at 8 bases. Germline trimming cut 0 bases from V and 7 bases from J; bases unmatched to any gene: 4. The germline gives CDR1 MNHNY, CDR2 SVGAGI (reference sequence). This CDR3 spans 14 amino acids. CDR3 coding DNA: TGTGCCAGCAGTTACTCGAGGGACAGGAATGAAGCTTTCTTT. Its translation is CASSYSRDRNEAFF.

The chain employs TRBV7-2 and TRBJ2-3; 9 bases match TRBD1. The germline gives CDR1 SGHTA, CDR2 FQGNSA. The CDR3 extends over 13 amino acids. Trimming removed 6 bases from V and 6 bases from J; junction bases left unmatched: 4. The chain's CDR3 is CASRGTGLDTQYF. The CDR3 DNA reads TGTGCCAGCAGGGGGACAGGGTTGGATACGCAGTATTTT.

The chain recombines TRBV2 with TRBJ2-1, with TRBD2 matching over 11 bases. V shed 10 bases, J shed 10 bases, and the junction held 18 bases outside the gene matches. In germline, CDR1 is SNHLY, CDR2 FYNNEI. The CDR3 runs to 16 residues. The CDR3 sequence: CATQTGTSGSQVEQFF. CDR3 coding DNA: TGTGCCACTCAAACCGGGACTAGCGGCAGCCAAGTAGAGCAGTTCTTC.

The rearrangement uses TRBV12-3 or TRBV12-4 and TRBJ1-6, with a possible D match to TRBD1 (5 bases). V shed 5 bases and J shed 7 bases, with 9 bases lying between them. This CDR3 is built from 13 residues. CDR3 DNA: TGTGCCAGCAGTATAACAGGAAATTCACCCCTCCACTTT. Translation: CASSITGNSPLHF.

In this sample, this clonotype turned up a few times. The chain combines TRBV4-1 with TRBJ1-1; a possible D gene is TRBD1 (5 bases). The CDR3 consists of 17 residues. Trimming removed 1 base at V and 1 base at J, with 16 bases between. CDR1 and CDR2 (germline): MGHRA, YSYEKL. The chain's CDR3 is CASSQVGEGRTNTEAFF. The CDR3 nucleotides read TGCGCCAGCAGCCAAGTAGGCGAGGGACGAACGAACACTGAAGCTTTCTTT.

CDR3 region: CASSYALGKAANEQFF. In DNA, the CDR3 is TGTGCCAGCAGTTACGCCTTGGGAAAGGCCGCCAATGAGCAGTTCTTC. The chain recombines TRBV6-2 or TRBV6-3 with TRBJ2-1; D call uncertain. The V gene lost 2 bases and the J gene lost 6 bases, with 17 bases spanning the gap. CDR1 and CDR2 (germline): MNHEY, SVGEGT. The CDR3 has 16 residues.

This clonotype was found a few times. The J gene is TRBJ2-7, the V gene TRBV19; a possible D gene is TRBD1 (5 bases). V gave up 6 bases and J gave up 0 bases, with 6 bases separating them. The CDR3 is made up of 12 amino acids. Germline CDR1 is LNHDA and CDR2 is SQIVND (reference sequence). CDR3 protein: CASRGVSYEQYF. The CDR3 DNA reads as TGTGCCAGTAGAGGGGTCTCCTACGAGCAGTACTTC.

The genes are TRBV3-1 and TRBJ1-1, with TRBD1 matching 9 bases. Looked up from germline, CDR1 is LGHDT and CDR2 is YNNKEL (reference sequence). The CDR3 consists of 15 residues. Trimming cost V 4 bases and J 5 bases; bases outside gene matches: 8. The CDR3 sequence is CASSPYRGRWTEAFF. The DNA for the CDR3 is TGTGCCAGCAGCCCCTACAGGGGGCGGTGGACTGAAGCTTTCTTT. The complete variable domain, with remaining parts taken from reference TRBV3-1 and TRBJ1-1, reads DTAVSQTPKYLVTQMGNDKSIKCEQNLGHDTMYWYKQDSKKFLKIMFSYNNKELIINETVPNRFSPKSPDKAHLNLHINSLELGDSAVYFCASSPYRGRWTEAFFGQGTRLTVV.

For the CDR3, the DNA is TGTGCCAGCAGCTCTATTCCCCCCTACGAGCAGTACTTC. Translation: CASSSIPPYEQYF. V gene TRBV28 combines with J gene TRBJ2-7; D is unresolved. Trimming removed 6 bases from V and 2 bases from J, with 11 bases in between. This CDR3 is built from 13 residues. Germline values: CDR1 MDHEN, CDR2 SYDVKM.